This T cell receptor (beta chain) appears in the sequencing data of a study of blood T cell repertoires in COVID-19. On the study more broadly: Collection of acute and convalescent COVID-19 samples took place in the United States, Italy and Spain. The cDNA or gDNA used as material had been derived from T cells, B-cell-depleted T cells, or PBMCs.

In the study's own analysis: Researchers report that nucleated cell counts were estimated from reference gene primer amplification. Libraries were prepared by immunoSEQ multiplex PCR; TCRdb keeps only in-frame clonotypes and omits some of them. Clonal size and the V and J genes are those of that table, whereas D and trimming came from the DNA. Here the sample spans tens of thousands of clones, approximately 86% being singletons. The sample consisted of peripheral blood. This receptor was taken from a human donor in a cohort sampled during active COVID-19. The donor label of this sample is uncertain.

DNA for the CDR3: TGTGCCTGGAGTTTAGCGGGGAGAGAGACCCAGTACTTC. Translated, it gives CAWSLAGRETQYF. The V gene is TRBV30, the J gene TRBJ2-5, with 8 bases fitting TRBD2. The V and J ends lost 2 bases and 4 bases, in that order; junction bases with no gene match: 3. Germline CDR1 is GTSNPN and CDR2 is SVGIG (reference sequence). This CDR3 has 13 residues.